The 3 T cell receptor beta chains reported below all come from one sample, sequenced in a study of OX40 agonist ivuxolimab in advanced cancers. Some clones are missing from TCRdb's copy, which holds only in-frame ones; the method was immunoSEQ multiplex PCR. The sample has approximately 72,000 clones; 75% to 85% are singletons. The specimen comprised CD4+ or CD8+ T cells sorted from blood, sampled in a trial of the OX40 agonist ivuxolimab. Every receptor here comes from an adult with an advanced solid tumor such as melanoma, head and neck, liver or kidney cancer.

The chain uses TRBV19 and TRBJ2-7; no clear D gene. This CDR3 contains 14 residues. CDR1 and CDR2 from the germline V gene are LNHDA and SQIVND (reference sequence). Trimming took 4 bases from V and 0 from J, leaving 10 bases between them. The CDR3: CASSNGRLSYEQYF. The CDR3 nucleotides read TGTGCCAGTAGTAATGGCAGACTCTCCTACGAGCAGTACTTC.

V and J are TRBV9 and TRBJ2-2, with no clear D. This CDR3 contains 14 residues. The germline V gene has CDR1 SGDLS and CDR2 YYNGEE. Trimming removed 2 bases at V and 3 bases at J, with 8 bases between. CDR3 nucleotide sequence: TGTGCCAGCAGCGTTGATGGACACACCGGGGAGCTGTTTTTT. Residues: CASSVDGHTGELFF.

This chain links TRBV19 with TRBJ2-5, with D unresolved. Trimming removed 1 base from V and 4 bases from J, with 4 bases in between. Looked up from germline, CDR1 is LNHDA and CDR2 is SQIVND (reference sequence). This CDR3 is 12 amino acids long. This CDR3 reads CASSIGRETQYF. The DNA for the CDR3 is TGTGCCAGTAGTATAGGGCGAGAGACCCAGTACTTC. Full variable domain (outside the CDR3, taken from reference TRBV19 and TRBJ2-5): DGGITQSPKYLFRKEGQNVTLSCEQNLNHDAMYWYRQDPGQGLRLIYYSQIVNDFQKGDIAEGYSVSREKKESFPLTVTSAQKNPTAFYLCASSIGRETQYFGPGTRLLVL.